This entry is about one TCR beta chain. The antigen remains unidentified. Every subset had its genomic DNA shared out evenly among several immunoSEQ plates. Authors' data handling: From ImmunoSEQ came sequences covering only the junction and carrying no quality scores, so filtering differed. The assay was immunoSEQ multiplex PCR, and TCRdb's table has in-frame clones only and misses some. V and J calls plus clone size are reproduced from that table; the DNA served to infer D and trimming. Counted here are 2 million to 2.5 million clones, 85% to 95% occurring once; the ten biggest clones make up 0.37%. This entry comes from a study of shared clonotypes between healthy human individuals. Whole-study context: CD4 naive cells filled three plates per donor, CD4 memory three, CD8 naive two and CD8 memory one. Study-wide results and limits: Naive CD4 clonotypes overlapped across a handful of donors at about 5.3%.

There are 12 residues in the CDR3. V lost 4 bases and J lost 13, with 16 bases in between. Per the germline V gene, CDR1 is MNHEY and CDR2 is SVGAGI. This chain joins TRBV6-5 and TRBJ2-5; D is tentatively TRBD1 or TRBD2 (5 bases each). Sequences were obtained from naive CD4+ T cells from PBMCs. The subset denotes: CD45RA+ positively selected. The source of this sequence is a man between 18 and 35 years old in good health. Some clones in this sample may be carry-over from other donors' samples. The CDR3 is CASSSSTGQGYF. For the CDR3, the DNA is TGTGCCAGCAGTTCTAGCACTGGGCAGGGGTACTTC.